This TCR beta chain was captured in a study of T-cell memory formation after mild COVID-19. Study-level findings and limits: Nothing showed for sure that second-wave clones peaking on day 37 were SARS-CoV-2 specific.

Germline V gene sequence: CDR1 KGHDR, CDR2 SFDVKD. The CDR3 is made up of 16 amino acids. Trimming removed 3 bases from V and 2 bases from J, with 14 bases in between. Details on this clonotype: The antigen is unknown.

With constant-segment primers, 5'RACE yielded cDNA libraries of TCR alpha and TCR beta that carried sample barcodes and UMIs. Each CDR3 protein gets one entry after TCRdb re-called the 5' RACE reads with MiXCR. The sample shows under 600,000 distinct CDR3 sequences, roughly 21% of them seen only once. Sequenced input: PBMCs or a T cell subset sorted from them (not recorded which). This receptor was identified in an adult woman who had mild COVID-19 (a few samples of this study predate the infection). Cell type and time point are not known. The chain uses TRBV24-1 and TRBJ2-3, with TRBD1 as a possible D gene (6 bases). The CDR3 loop reads CATSDQEQGPTDTQYF. The CDR3 DNA follows: TGTGCCACCAGTGATCAGGAACAGGGTCCCACAGATACGCAGTATTTT.